A selection of T cell receptor beta chains follows, all from one sample in a study of blood T cell repertoires in COVID-19. Assay used: immunoSEQ multiplex PCR; TCRdb lists only in-frame clones, some missing. This repertoire shows roughly 120,000 clones, about 85% found once; its top ten account for roughly 1.5%. Sequencing input: peripheral blood. These receptors were taken from a man in his forties or fifties with acute or convalescent COVID-19. Each CDR3 is given with its conserved first and last residue. The D gene is left open where the match is weak. Size tells how often a clone was seen (once, few, many) or the class of an expanded clone, and some rows leave it out.

clone_size: -
j_call: TRBJ2-3
d_call: -
v_call: TRBV30
cdr3_nt: TGTGCCTGGCGTACAGGTAGCACAGATACGCAGTATTTT
cdr3_aa: CAWRTGSTDTQYF

clone_size: -
j_call: TRBJ2-3
d_call: TRBD2
v_call: TRBV4-1
cdr3_nt: TGCGCCAGCAGTTACGGGGGGTCTAGCACAGATACGCAGTATTTT
cdr3_aa: CASSYGGSSTDTQYF

clone_size: -
j_call: TRBJ2-1
d_call: TRBD2
v_call: TRBV7-2
cdr3_nt: TGTGCCAGCAGCTTAGCCGGGCGGGGGGAGTTCTTC
cdr3_aa: CASSLAGRGEFF

clone_size: once
j_call: TRBJ2-7
d_call: TRBD1
v_call: TRBV4-3
cdr3_nt: TGCGCCAGCAGCCACCGACAGGGTTACGAGCAGTACTTC
cdr3_aa: CASSHRQGYEQYF

clone_size: -
j_call: TRBJ1-6
d_call: TRBD1
v_call: TRBV27
cdr3_nt: TGTGCCAGCAGTGCGGACAGGAGCCCTTATAATTCACCCCTCCACTTT
cdr3_aa: CASSADRSPYNSPLHF

clone_size: -
j_call: TRBJ2-7
d_call: -
v_call: TRBV6-6
cdr3_nt: TGTGCCAGCAGTTACTCGACGGGTCCTTACGAGCAGTACTTC
cdr3_aa: CASSYSTGPYEQYF

clone_size: -
j_call: TRBJ2-3
d_call: -
v_call: TRBV11-2
cdr3_nt: TGTGCCAGCAGCCCCCGACGACAACCCACAGATACGCAGTATTTT
cdr3_aa: CASSPRRQPTDTQYF

clone_size: -
j_call: TRBJ2-5
d_call: -
v_call: TRBV7-9
cdr3_nt: TGTGCCAGCAGGTTGCAGGGGACGCAAGAGACCCAGTACTTC
cdr3_aa: CASRLQGTQETQYF

clone_size: -
j_call: TRBJ1-4
d_call: -
v_call: TRBV6-5
cdr3_nt: TGTGCCACTCGAAATGGGGAGGAAAAACTGTTTTTT
cdr3_aa: CATRNGEEKLFF

clone_size: -
j_call: TRBJ1-2
d_call: TRBD1
v_call: TRBV4-3
cdr3_nt: TGCGCCAGCAGCCAAGAGACAGGGATTCGCTATGGCTACACCTTC
cdr3_aa: CASSQETGIRYGYTF

clone_size: few
j_call: TRBJ1-6
d_call: TRBD1
v_call: TRBV2
cdr3_nt: TGTGCCAGCAGGACAGGGGGCGGTAATTCACCCCTCCACTTT
cdr3_aa: CASRTGGGNSPLHF

clone_size: -
j_call: TRBJ2-5
d_call: -
v_call: TRBV7-8
cdr3_nt: TGTGCCAGCAGCTTTGCTTCAGGCAGGAGGGAGACCCAGTACTTC
cdr3_aa: CASSFASGRRETQYF

clone_size: -
j_call: TRBJ2-5
d_call: -
v_call: TRBV3-1/TRBV3-2
cdr3_nt: TGTGCCAGCACCAGGGCCAGCGAGGAGTACTTC
cdr3_aa: CASTRASEEYF

clone_size: -
j_call: TRBJ2-3
d_call: TRBD1
v_call: TRBV30
cdr3_nt: TGTGCCTGGAACAGACAGGGAAGTATCTTAGATACGCAGTATTTT
cdr3_aa: CAWNRQGSILDTQYF

clone_size: -
j_call: TRBJ1-5
d_call: TRBD1
v_call: TRBV6-1
cdr3_nt: TGTGCCAGCAGTGATCGGGACAGAGGTAATCAGCCCCAGCATTTT
cdr3_aa: CASSDRDRGNQPQHF

clone_size: -
j_call: TRBJ1-2
d_call: -
v_call: TRBV6-5
cdr3_nt: TGTGCCAGCAGTTACGGGAGGGGACGTGGCTACACCTTC
cdr3_aa: CASSYGRGRGYTF

clone_size: once
j_call: TRBJ2-7
d_call: TRBD2
v_call: TRBV7-9
cdr3_nt: TGTGCCAGCAGCTTAGGGCGGGGGATGGCCTACGAGCAGTACTTC
cdr3_aa: CASSLGRGMAYEQYF

clone_size: -
j_call: TRBJ1-2
d_call: -
v_call: TRBV4-3
cdr3_nt: TGCGCCAGCAGCCCAGCGGGGGCACTTAACTATGGCTACACCTTC
cdr3_aa: CASSPAGALNYGYTF

clone_size: -
j_call: TRBJ2-1
d_call: -
v_call: TRBV30
cdr3_nt: TGTGCCTGGAGGGTGGCGGGACCCTACAATGAGCAGTTCTTC
cdr3_aa: CAWRVAGPYNEQFF

clone_size: -
j_call: TRBJ2-7
d_call: TRBD1
v_call: TRBV2
cdr3_nt: TGTGCCAGCGGCCGCGGACAGGGGAGCTCCTACGAGCAGTACTTC
cdr3_aa: CASGRGQGSSYEQYF

clone_size: -
j_call: TRBJ1-1
d_call: -
v_call: TRBV12-3/TRBV12-4
cdr3_nt: TGTGCCAGCAGCCCCGCCAGTGGACACGCTTTCTTT
cdr3_aa: CASSPASGHAFF

clone_size: -
j_call: TRBJ1-2
d_call: -
v_call: TRBV4-1
cdr3_nt: TGCGCCAGCAGCCGTGGACAGTCTAACTATGGCTACACCTTC
cdr3_aa: CASSRGQSNYGYTF